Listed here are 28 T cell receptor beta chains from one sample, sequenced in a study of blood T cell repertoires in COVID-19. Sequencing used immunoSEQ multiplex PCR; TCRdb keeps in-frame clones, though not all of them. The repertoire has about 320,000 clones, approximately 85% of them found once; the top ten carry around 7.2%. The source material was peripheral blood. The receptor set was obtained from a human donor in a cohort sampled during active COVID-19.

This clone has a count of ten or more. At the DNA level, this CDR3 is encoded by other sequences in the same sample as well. CDR3 protein: CASSLGLNYGYTF. The CDR3 DNA sequence: TGTGCCAGCAGCCTAGGACTCAACTATGGCTACACCTTC. This chain links TRBV3-1 (or the pseudogene TRBV3-2) with TRBJ1-2; D unresolved. CDR1 LGHDT and CDR2 YNNKEL come from the germline V gene (reference sequence). Trimming shortened V by 4 bases and J by 2 bases, and 8 bases separated the two germline ends. CDR3 size: 13 residues.

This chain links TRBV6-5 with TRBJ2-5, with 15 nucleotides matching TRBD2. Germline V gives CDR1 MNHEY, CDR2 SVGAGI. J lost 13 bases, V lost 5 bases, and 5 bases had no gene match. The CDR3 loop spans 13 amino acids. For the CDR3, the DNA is TGTGCCAGCAGTCGGGGACTAGCGGGGGGTCGGTACTTC. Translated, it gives CASSRGLAGGRYF.

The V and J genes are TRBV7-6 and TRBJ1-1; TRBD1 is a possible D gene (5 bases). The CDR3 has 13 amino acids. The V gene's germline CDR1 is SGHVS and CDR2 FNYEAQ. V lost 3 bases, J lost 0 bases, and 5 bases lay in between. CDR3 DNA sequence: TGTGCCAGCAGCTTGACAGTGAACACTGAAGCTTTCTTT. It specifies CASSLTVNTEAFF.

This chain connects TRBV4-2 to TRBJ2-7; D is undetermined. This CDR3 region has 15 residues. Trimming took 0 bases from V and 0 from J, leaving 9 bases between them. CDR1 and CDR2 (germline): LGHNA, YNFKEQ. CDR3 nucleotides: TGTGCCAGCAGCCAAGACGAGGCACCCTCCTACGAGCAGTACTTC. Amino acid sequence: CASSQDEAPSYEQYF.

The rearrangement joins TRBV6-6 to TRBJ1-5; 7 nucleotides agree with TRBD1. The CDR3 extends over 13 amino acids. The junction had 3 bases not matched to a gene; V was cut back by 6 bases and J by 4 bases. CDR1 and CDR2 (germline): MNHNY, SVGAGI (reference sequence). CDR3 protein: CASSGTENQPQHF. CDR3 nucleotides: TGTGCCAGCAGCGGGACAGAAAATCAGCCCCAGCATTTT.

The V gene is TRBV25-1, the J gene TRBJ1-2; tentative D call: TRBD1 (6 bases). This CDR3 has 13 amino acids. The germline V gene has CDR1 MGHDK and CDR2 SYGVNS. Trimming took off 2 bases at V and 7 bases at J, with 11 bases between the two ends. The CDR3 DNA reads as TGTGCCAGCAGTGAACCAGGGGTCAGTGGCTACACCTTC. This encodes CASSEPGVSGYTF.

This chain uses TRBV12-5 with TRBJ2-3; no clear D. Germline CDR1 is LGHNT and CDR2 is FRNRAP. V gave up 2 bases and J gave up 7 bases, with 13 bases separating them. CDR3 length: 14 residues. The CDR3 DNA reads TGTGCTAGTGGTTTGACGGTAGCCGCCTATACGCAGTATTTT. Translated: CASGLTVAAYTQYF.

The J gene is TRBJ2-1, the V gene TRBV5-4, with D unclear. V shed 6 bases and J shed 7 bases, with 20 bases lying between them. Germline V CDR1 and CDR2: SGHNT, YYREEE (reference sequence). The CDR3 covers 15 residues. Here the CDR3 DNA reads TGTGCCAGCACCCCTGGGCCCCCTCGGCGAAATGAGCAGTTCTTC. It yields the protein CASTPGPPRRNEQFF.

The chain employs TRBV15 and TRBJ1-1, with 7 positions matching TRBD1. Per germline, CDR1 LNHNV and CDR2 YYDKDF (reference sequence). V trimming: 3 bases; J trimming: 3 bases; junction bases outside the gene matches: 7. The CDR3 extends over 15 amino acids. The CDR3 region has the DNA TGTGCCACCAGCAGGGCAAACAGGGGCTACACTGAAGCTTTCTTT. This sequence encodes CATSRANRGYTEAFF.

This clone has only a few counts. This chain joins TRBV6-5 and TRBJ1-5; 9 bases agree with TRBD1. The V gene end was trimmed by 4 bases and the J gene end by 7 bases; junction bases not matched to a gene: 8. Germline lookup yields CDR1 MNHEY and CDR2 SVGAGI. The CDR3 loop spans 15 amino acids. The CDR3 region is CASSSRDRVEQPQHF. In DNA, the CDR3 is TGTGCCAGCAGTTCCCGGGACAGGGTGGAACAGCCCCAGCATTTT.

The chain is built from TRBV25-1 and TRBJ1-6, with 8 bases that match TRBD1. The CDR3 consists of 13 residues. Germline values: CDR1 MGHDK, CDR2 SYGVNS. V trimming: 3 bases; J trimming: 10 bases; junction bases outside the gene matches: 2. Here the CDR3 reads CASSDRGQSPLHF. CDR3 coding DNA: TGTGCCAGCAGTGACAGGGGGCAGTCACCCCTCCACTTT.

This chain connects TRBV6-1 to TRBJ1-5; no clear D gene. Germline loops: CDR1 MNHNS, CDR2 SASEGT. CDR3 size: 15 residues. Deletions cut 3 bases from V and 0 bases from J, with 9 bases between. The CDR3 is CASSDQSNSNQPQHF. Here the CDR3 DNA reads TGTGCCAGCAGTGATCAATCTAATAGCAATCAGCCCCAGCATTTT.

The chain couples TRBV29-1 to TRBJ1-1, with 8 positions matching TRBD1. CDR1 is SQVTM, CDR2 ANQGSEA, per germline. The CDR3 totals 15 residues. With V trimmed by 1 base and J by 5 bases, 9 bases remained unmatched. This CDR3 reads CSVEGIYRGGTEAFF. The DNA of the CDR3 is TGCAGCGTTGAAGGGATATACAGGGGGGGGACTGAAGCTTTCTTT.

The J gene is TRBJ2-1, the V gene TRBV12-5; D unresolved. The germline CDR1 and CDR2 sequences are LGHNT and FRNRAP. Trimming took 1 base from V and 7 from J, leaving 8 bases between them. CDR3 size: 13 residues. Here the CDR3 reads CASGLGQTNEQFF. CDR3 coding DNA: TGTGCTAGTGGTTTGGGGCAGACTAATGAGCAGTTCTTC.

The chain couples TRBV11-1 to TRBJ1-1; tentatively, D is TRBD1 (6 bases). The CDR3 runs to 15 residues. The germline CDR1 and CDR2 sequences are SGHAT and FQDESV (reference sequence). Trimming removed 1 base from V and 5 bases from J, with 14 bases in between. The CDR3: CASSLGVTGKTEAFF. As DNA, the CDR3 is TGTGCCAGCAGCTTAGGGGTAACAGGGAAAACTGAAGCTTTCTTT.

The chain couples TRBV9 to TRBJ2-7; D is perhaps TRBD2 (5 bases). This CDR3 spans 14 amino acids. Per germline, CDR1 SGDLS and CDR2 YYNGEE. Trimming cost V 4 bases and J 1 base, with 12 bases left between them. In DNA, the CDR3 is TGTGCCAGCAGCCCAGTAGAGGGATCCTACGAGCAGTACTTC. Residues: CASSPVEGSYEQYF.

CDR3 region: CASSPGTGAGDTQYF. The CDR3 DNA sequence: TGTGCCAGCAGCCCCGGGACAGGGGCAGGAGATACGCAGTATTTT. J is TRBJ2-3 and V is TRBV6-5, with 10 positions matching TRBD1. This CDR3 is 15 amino acids long. With V trimmed by 6 bases and J by 5 bases, 8 bases remained unmatched. CDR1 is MNHEY, CDR2 SVGAGI, per germline.

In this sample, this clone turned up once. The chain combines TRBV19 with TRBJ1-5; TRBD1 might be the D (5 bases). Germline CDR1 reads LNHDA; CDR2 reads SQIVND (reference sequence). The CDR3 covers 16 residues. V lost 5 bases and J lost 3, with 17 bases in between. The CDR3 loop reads CASSAGHTLYNQPQHF. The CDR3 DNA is TGTGCCAGTAGTGCAGGACACACTCTCTACAATCAGCCCCAGCATTTT.

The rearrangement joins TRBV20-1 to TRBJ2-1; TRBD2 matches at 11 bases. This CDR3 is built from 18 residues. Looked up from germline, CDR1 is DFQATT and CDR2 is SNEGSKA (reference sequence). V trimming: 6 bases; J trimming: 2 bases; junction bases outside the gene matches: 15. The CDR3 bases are TGCAGTGCCAGTAGATTAGCGGGGGGGAAAATAACCTACAATGAGCAGTTCTTC. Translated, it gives CSASRLAGGKITYNEQFF.

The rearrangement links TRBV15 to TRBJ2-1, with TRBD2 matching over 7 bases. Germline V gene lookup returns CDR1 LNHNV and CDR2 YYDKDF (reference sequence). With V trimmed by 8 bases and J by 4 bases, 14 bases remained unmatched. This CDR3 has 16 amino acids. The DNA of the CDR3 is TGTGCCACCGGGGACTATCGCGAGGTCGAATACAATGAGCAGTTCTTC. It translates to CATGDYREVEYNEQFF. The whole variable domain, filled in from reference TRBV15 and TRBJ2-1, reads DAMVIQNPRYQVTQFGKPVTLSCSQTLNHNVMYWYQQKSSQAPKLLFHYYDKDFNNEADTPDNFQSRRPNTSFCFLDIRSPGLGDTAMYLCATGDYREVEYNEQFFGPGTRLTVL.

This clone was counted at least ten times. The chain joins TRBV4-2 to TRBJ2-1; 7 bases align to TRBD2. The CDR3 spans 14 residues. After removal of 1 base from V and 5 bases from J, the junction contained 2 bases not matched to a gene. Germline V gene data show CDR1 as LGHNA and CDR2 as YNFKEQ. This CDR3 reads CASSQGGRDNEQFF. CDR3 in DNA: TGTGCCAGCAGCCAAGGTGGGAGGGACAATGAGCAGTTCTTC.

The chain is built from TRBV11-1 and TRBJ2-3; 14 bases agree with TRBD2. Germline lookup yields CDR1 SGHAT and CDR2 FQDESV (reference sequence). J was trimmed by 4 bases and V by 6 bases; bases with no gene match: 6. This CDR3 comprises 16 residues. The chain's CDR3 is CASSGLAGGGADTQYF. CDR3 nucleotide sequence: TGTGCCAGCAGTGGACTAGCGGGGGGAGGGGCAGATACGCAGTATTTT.

In nucleotides, the CDR3 is TGTGCCAGCTCCCCAGTACAGGGAATGAACACTGAAGCTTTCTTT. The encoded protein is CASSPVQGMNTEAFF. The V call is TRBV18, the J call TRBJ1-1, with D maybe TRBD1 (6 bases). Trimming shortened V by 6 bases and J by 0 bases, and 14 bases separated the two germline ends. Germline V gene lookup returns CDR1 KGHSH and CDR2 LQKENI. CDR3 size: 15 residues.

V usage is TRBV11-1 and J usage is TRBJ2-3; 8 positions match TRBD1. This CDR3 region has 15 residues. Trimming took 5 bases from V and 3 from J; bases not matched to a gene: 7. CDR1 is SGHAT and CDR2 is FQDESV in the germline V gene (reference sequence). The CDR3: CASSLPQGATDTQYF. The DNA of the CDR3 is TGTGCCAGCAGCCTCCCCCAGGGGGCAACAGATACGCAGTATTTT.

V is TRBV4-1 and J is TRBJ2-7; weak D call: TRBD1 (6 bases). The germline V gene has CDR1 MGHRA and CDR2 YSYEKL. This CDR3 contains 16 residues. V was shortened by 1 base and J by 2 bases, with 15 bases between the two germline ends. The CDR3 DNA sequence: TGCGCCAGCAGCCAAGTCGGGCGACAGGTCCCCTACGAGCAGTACTTC. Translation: CASSQVGRQVPYEQYF.

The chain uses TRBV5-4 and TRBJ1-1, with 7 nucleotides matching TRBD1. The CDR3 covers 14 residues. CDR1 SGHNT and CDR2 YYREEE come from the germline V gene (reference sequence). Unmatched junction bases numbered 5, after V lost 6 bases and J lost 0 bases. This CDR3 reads CASNRQGLNTEAFF. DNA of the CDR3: TGTGCCAGCAATAGACAGGGTCTGAACACTGAAGCTTTCTTT.

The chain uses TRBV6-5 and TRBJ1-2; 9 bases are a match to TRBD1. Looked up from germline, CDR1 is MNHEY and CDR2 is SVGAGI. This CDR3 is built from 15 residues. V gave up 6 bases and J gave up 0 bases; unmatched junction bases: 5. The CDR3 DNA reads TGTGCCAGCAGGCCGACAGGGGGACCTAACTATGGCTACACCTTC. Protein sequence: CASRPTGGPNYGYTF.

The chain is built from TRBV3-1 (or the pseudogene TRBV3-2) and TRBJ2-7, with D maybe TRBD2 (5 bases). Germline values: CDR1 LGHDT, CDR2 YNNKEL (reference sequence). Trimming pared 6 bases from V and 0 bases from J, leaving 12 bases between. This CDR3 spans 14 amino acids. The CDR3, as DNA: TGTGCCAGCAGTCGGACGGGAAGCTCCTACGAGCAGTACTTC. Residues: CASSRTGSSYEQYF.